Following are 16 T cell receptor beta chains from one sample sequenced in a study of blood T cell repertoires in COVID-19. Clones were sequenced by immunoSEQ multiplex PCR, and TCRdb holds only the in-frame ones, with some missing. This table has around 120,000 clones, almost 90% appearing once. Sequencing was done on a sample of peripheral blood. These receptors were obtained from a woman aged 60-75 years with COVID-19, enrolled during active disease.

The chain has TRBV19 and TRBJ1-5; maybe TRBD1 (6 bases). Trimming pared 10 bases from V and 7 bases from J, leaving 32 bases between. The CDR3 length is 18 residues. Germline V lookup: CDR1 LNHDA, CDR2 SQIVND (reference sequence). The CDR3 loop reads CATRTHPGEGPRFQPQHF. DNA of the CDR3: TGTGCCACCAGAACACATCCAGGGGAGGGGCCGAGGTTCCAGCCCCAGCATTTT.

The rearrangement uses TRBV10-3 and TRBJ2-5; maybe TRBD2 (6 bases). This CDR3 region has 15 residues. Germline assignment: CDR1 ENHRY and CDR2 SYGVKD. V was trimmed by 6 bases and J by 4 bases, leaving 18 bases between them. CDR3 loop: CAISQLGTGGETQYF. The CDR3, as DNA: TGTGCCATCAGCCAACTAGGAACCGGGGGAGAGACCCAGTACTTC.

This clone occurred a few times. The rearrangement links TRBV15 to TRBJ2-5; 7 bases are shared with TRBD2. The CDR3 has 17 amino acids. V was pared by 6 bases and J by 4 bases, with 17 bases of the junction left unmatched. Germline values: CDR1 LNHNV, CDR2 YYDKDF (reference sequence). CDR3 coding DNA: TGTGCCACCAGGGCCGCAGGGAGGGTTTTGGTTGGAGAGACCCAGTACTTC. The encoded protein is CATRAAGRVLVGETQYF.

This chain uses TRBV18 with TRBJ1-1; D perhaps matches TRBD1 (5 bases). The germline gives CDR1 KGHSH, CDR2 LQKENI. The CDR3 spans 13 residues. V lost 3 bases and J lost 0, with 5 bases in between. CDR3 in amino acids: CASSPGLNTEAFF. The CDR3 nucleotides are TGTGCCAGCTCACCGGGGCTGAACACTGAAGCTTTCTTT.

The rearrangement joins TRBV19 to TRBJ1-1; D gene unclear. The CDR3 is made up of 12 amino acids. Germline V gene data show CDR1 as LNHDA and CDR2 as SQIVND (reference sequence). The germline V and J ends were trimmed by 5 bases and 4 bases, with 8 bases remaining between them. As DNA, the CDR3 is TGTGCCAGTAGTCGCGGATCCACTGAAGCTTTCTTT. The encoded protein is CASSRGSTEAFF.

The chain combines TRBV4-2 with TRBJ1-1; D is possibly TRBD1 (5 bases). The V end lost 2 bases, the J end lost 5 bases, and 15 bases lay between the germline ends. The CDR3 length is 15 residues. Germline V lookup: CDR1 LGHNA, CDR2 YNFKEQ. The CDR3 spells CASSQMGGGRTEAFF. The CDR3 DNA reads TGTGCCAGCAGCCAAATGGGGGGAGGGAGGACTGAAGCTTTCTTT.

Written as DNA, the CDR3 is TGTGCCAGCAGCACAGTTTCCACCGGGGAGCTGTTTTTT. Translated: CASSTVSTGELFF. The genes are TRBV11-2 and TRBJ2-2, with D unclear. Germline V gene data show CDR1 as SGHAT and CDR2 as FQNNGV. Deletions cut 5 bases from V and 4 bases from J, with 8 bases between. The CDR3 covers 13 residues.

The V call is TRBV6-2 or TRBV6-3, the J call TRBJ2-7; D remains ambiguous. Trimming removed 2 bases at V and 2 bases at J, with 4 bases between. CDR3 length: 12 amino acids. CDR1 and CDR2 from the germline V gene are MNHEY and SVGEGT. CDR3 bases: TGTGCCAGCAGTTACGAGGCCTACGAGCAGTACTTC. This codes for CASSYEAYEQYF.

The chain combines TRBV7-2 with TRBJ2-7, with D maybe TRBD2 (5 bases). The germline CDR1 and CDR2 sequences are SGHTA and FQGNSA. CDR3 length: 15 amino acids. Trimming removed 5 bases from V and 0 bases from J, with 14 bases in between. The CDR3 region is CASSADRGSSYEQYF. The CDR3 DNA follows: TGTGCCAGCAGCGCCGACCGGGGATCCTCCTACGAGCAGTACTTC.

The chain combines TRBV5-1 with TRBJ2-5; 7 bases are a match to TRBD2. J lost 7 bases, V lost 0 bases, and 3 bases had no gene match. This CDR3 has 13 residues. Germline V gives CDR1 SGHRS, CDR2 YFSETQ. The CDR3 loop is CASSLAGGGTQYF. In DNA form, the CDR3 reads TGCGCCAGCAGCTTGGCTGGCGGGGGGACCCAGTACTTC.

This clone has at least ten counts. V usage is TRBV11-3 and J usage is TRBJ2-1; D unclear. Trimming took 0 bases from V and 0 from J, leaving 6 bases between them. The CDR3 has 15 amino acids. The germline V gene encodes CDR1 SGHNT and CDR2 YENEEA. In DNA form, the CDR3 reads TGTGCCAGCAGCTTAGAGGCCAGCTCCTACAATGAGCAGTTCTTC. It yields the protein CASSLEASSYNEQFF.

V is TRBV3-1 (or the pseudogene TRBV3-2) and J is TRBJ1-5; D might be TRBD1 (6 bases). The CDR3 runs to 17 residues. Trimming cost V 1 base and J 0 bases, with 13 bases left between them. Germline lookup yields CDR1 LGHDT and CDR2 YNNKEL (reference sequence). The CDR3 region is CASSQGDTRTSNQPQHF. In DNA form, the CDR3 reads TGTGCCAGCAGCCAAGGGGACACTCGGACTAGCAATCAGCCCCAGCATTTT.

V gene TRBV19 combines with J gene TRBJ1-6; TRBD1 aligns across 7 bases. This CDR3 spans 17 amino acids. The V and J ends lost 4 bases and 0 bases, in that order; junction bases with no gene match: 6. CDR1 and CDR2 (germline): LNHDA, SQIVND (reference sequence). The CDR3: CASSTWTGRSYNSPLHF. CDR3 sequence (DNA): TGTGCCAGTAGTACCTGGACAGGACGCTCCTATAATTCACCCCTCCACTTT.

This clone was observed a handful of times. The chain recombines TRBV6-5 with TRBJ1-5; 8 bases are a match to TRBD1. The germline V gene has CDR1 MNHEY and CDR2 SVGAGI. Trimming took 10 bases from V and 6 from J; bases not matched to a gene: 8. The CDR3 has 13 residues. The CDR3 protein is CATGQGTFQPQHF. CDR3 nucleotide sequence: TGTGCCACAGGACAGGGTACGTTTCAGCCCCAGCATTTT.

This clone has only one observation. The chain employs TRBV9 and TRBJ2-3, with 10 nucleotides matching TRBD2. Germline V gene lookup returns CDR1 SGDLS and CDR2 YYNGEE. There are 15 residues in the CDR3. V lost 1 base to trimming and J lost 1 base; unmatched junction nucleotides: 0. This chain's CDR3 is CASSVLAGGTDTQYF. CDR3 bases: TGTGCCAGCAGCGTACTAGCGGGAGGCACAGATACGCAGTATTTT.

This clone was picked up one time. V usage is TRBV11-2 and J usage is TRBJ2-2, with TRBD1 matching 8 bases. Germline CDR1 and CDR2: SGHAT and FQNNGV. There are 16 residues in the CDR3. The J segment lost 5 bases and the V segment lost 1 base, leaving 6 bases of the junction unmatched. The CDR3 nucleotides are TGTGCCAGCAGCTTAGGTCCAGGGGGCCGGACCGGGGAGCTGTTTTTT. It yields the protein CASSLGPGGRTGELFF.